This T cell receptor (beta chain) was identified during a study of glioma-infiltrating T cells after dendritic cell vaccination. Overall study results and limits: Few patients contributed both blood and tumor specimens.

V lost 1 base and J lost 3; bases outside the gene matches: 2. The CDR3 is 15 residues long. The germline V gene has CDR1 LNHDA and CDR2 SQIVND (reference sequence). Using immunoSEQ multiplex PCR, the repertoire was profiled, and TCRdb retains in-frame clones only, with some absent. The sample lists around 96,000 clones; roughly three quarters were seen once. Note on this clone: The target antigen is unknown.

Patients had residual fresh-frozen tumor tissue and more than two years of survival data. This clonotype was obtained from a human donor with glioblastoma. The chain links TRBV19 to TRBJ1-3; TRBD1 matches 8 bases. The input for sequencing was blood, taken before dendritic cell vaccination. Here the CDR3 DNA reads TGTGCCAGTAGTATAGTCGGGACAGGTGGAAACACCATATATTTT. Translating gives CASSIVGTGGNTIYF. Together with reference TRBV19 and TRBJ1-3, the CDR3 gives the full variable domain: DGGITQSPKYLFRKEGQNVTLSCEQNLNHDAMYWYRQDPGQGLRLIYYSQIVNDFQKGDIAEGYSVSREKKESFPLTVTSAQKNPTAFYLCASSIVGTGGNTIYFGEGSWLTVV.